The 31 T cell receptor beta chains below all came from one sample that was sequenced in a study of blood T cells in healthy people across ages. A sample-barcoded 5' primer and a J-beta primer mix were used in a second PCR of about 7 to 11 cycles. MiXCR, applied by TCRdb to the 5' RACE reads, yields one record per CDR3 protein. The sample records about 670,000 distinct CDR3 sequences, 45% to 60% being singletons. The sample was blood. The receptors here all came from a woman older than 75 in good health.

This clonotype showed up just a few times. As DNA, the CDR3 is TGCAGTGCTAGAGATACAGGGGGTATCTACGAGCAGTACTTC. Residues: CSARDTGGIYEQYF. The rearrangement links TRBV20-1 to TRBJ2-7; TRBD1 matches at 8 bases. V trimming: 0 bases; J trimming: 3 bases; junction bases outside the gene matches: 4. The CDR3 is made up of 14 amino acids. Germline V CDR1 and CDR2: DFQATT, SNEGSKA (reference sequence).

This rearrangement joins TRBV21-1 to TRBJ2-6; TRBD1 reflects the table's D call only, with no check against the DNA. TRBV21-1 is flagged as a pseudogene. The CDR3 has 17 amino acids. CDR3 DNA: TGTGCCAGCAGCGGCCGGGACAGGGTTTCTGGGGCCAACGTCCTGACTTTC. Its translation is CASSGRDRVSGANVLTF.

This clonotype was observed a handful of times. This chain joins TRBV7-3 and TRBJ2-5; D gene unclear. In germline, CDR1 is SGHTA, CDR2 FQGTGA. V was shortened by 0 bases and J by 11 bases, with 13 bases between the two germline ends. The CDR3 length is 13 residues. CDR3 sequence: CASSLTVDNEQYF. The CDR3 DNA follows: TGTGCCAGCAGCTTAACGGTCGACAATGAGCAGTACTTC. The entire variable domain, with the rest obtained from reference TRBV7-3 and TRBJ2-5, is as follows: GAGVSQTPSNKVTEKGKYVELRCDPISGHTALYWYRQSLGQGPEFLIYFQGTGAADDSGLPNDRFFAVRPEGSVSTLKIQRTERGDSAVYLCASSLTVDNEQYFGPGTRLLVL.

As for this clonotype: Possible read error: a much larger clone is one base away. The gene calls are TRBV20-1 and TRBJ2-1; D unresolved. V lost 5 bases to trimming and J lost 6 bases, with 8 bases between them. Germline V gives CDR1 DFQATT, CDR2 SNEGSKA (reference sequence). The CDR3 contains 11 residues. This CDR3 reads CSAPTCNEQFF. For the CDR3, the DNA is TGCAGTGCTCCGACCTGCAATGAGCAGTTCTTC.

This clonotype was seen ten or more times. The gene calls are TRBV7-2 and TRBJ2-3, with D tentatively TRBD1 or TRBD2 (5 bases each). V gave up 6 bases and J gave up 10 bases, with 20 bases separating them. Looked up from germline, CDR1 is SGHTA and CDR2 is FQGNSA. CDR3 length: 14 residues. The DNA of the CDR3 is TGTGCCAGCAGTAAGACCCGGGACGTCAGTGCGCAGTATTTT. This codes for CASSKTRDVSAQYF.

This CDR3 is CASSHRGEREKLFF. CDR3 in DNA: TGTGCCTCGTCGCACAGGGGGGAGAGGGAAAAACTGTTTTTT. The V gene is TRBV10-3, the J gene TRBJ1-4; 8 bases are shared with TRBD1. Germline-derived CDR1 and CDR2 are ENHRY and SYGVKD. The V gene end was trimmed by 11 bases and the J gene end by 8 bases; junction bases not matched to a gene: 13. The CDR3 sequence is 14 residues long.

This clonotype was observed a handful of times. This chain connects TRBV5-1 to TRBJ1-1; 8 bases agree with TRBD1. J gave up 4 bases and V 5 bases, and 7 bases lay outside the gene matches. Per the germline V gene, CDR1 is SGHRS and CDR2 is YFSETQ. The CDR3 consists of 14 residues. This CDR3 reads CASRTQTGGTEAFF. CDR3 DNA: TGCGCCAGCAGGACCCAAACAGGGGGCACTGAAGCTTTCTTT.

The chain uses TRBV7-2 and TRBJ2-7; 7 bases align to TRBD2. The CDR3 has 15 amino acids. Germline V gene sequence: CDR1 SGHTA, CDR2 FQGNSA. Germline trimming cut 1 base from V and 7 bases from J; bases unmatched to any gene: 10. The CDR3 sequence: CASSLDGGSYNEQYF. The CDR3 nucleotides are TGTGCCAGCAGCTTAGACGGGGGGTCCTACAATGAGCAGTACTTC.

On this clonotype: A much larger clone differs by one base, so this may be a read error. The chain has TRBV11-1 and TRBJ2-1; no reliable D call. The length of the CDR3 is 13 residues. The V end lost 5 bases, the J end lost 6 bases, and 11 bases lay between the germline ends. Germline CDR1 reads SGHAT; CDR2 reads FQDESV (reference sequence). This CDR3 is CASSQSPSNEQFF. The CDR3 nucleotides read TGTGCCAGCAGCCAATCCCCCAGCAATGAGCAGTTCTTC.

The chain uses TRBV10-2 and TRBJ1-1, with D unclear. The CDR3 loop spans 11 amino acids. Germline CDR1 WSHSY, CDR2 SAAADI. Trimming stripped 6 bases from V and 4 bases from J, with 6 bases between. The CDR3 protein is CASRMATEAFF. Written as DNA, the CDR3 is TGCGCCAGCAGGATGGCCACTGAAGCTTTCTTT.

The table lists this clonotype with a few counts. The J gene is TRBJ1-4, the V gene TRBV12-3 or TRBV12-4; 8 positions match TRBD1. CDR3 length: 13 amino acids. The V gene end was trimmed by 6 bases and the J gene end by 8 bases; junction bases not matched to a gene: 5. The CDR3 reads CASRDRVWEKLFF. The CDR3 nucleotides read TGTGCCAGCAGGGACAGGGTTTGGGAAAAACTGTTTTTT.

This clonotype was found many times. The chain links TRBV28 to TRBJ2-7; the match to TRBD1 covers 8 bases. Trimming removed 3 bases from V and 2 bases from J; junction bases left unmatched: 6. The CDR3 is 15 residues long. Germline values: CDR1 MDHEN, CDR2 SYDVKM. In DNA, the CDR3 is TGTGCCAGCAGTTTTAGGACAGGGTTCGCCTACGAGCAGTACTTC. Its protein is CASSFRTGFAYEQYF.

Note on this clonotype: Just one base apart from a much larger clone, this may be a read error. The chain is built from TRBV20-1 and TRBJ2-3, with TRBD2 matching 10 bases. The CDR3 has 14 amino acids. Per germline, CDR1 DFQATT and CDR2 SNEGSKA (reference sequence). In nucleotides, the CDR3 is TGCGGTGCTCGGACTAGCGGTAGCACAGATACGCAGTATTTT. Amino acids: CGARTSGSTDTQYF.

Turning to this clonotype: A much larger clone lies one base from this, so it may be a read error. This chain uses TRBV10-3 with TRBJ2-1; possibly TRBD1 for D (5 bases). This CDR3 region has 11 residues. The germline V gene encodes CDR1 ENHRY and CDR2 SYGVKD. Trimming pared 7 bases from V and 5 bases from J, leaving 6 bases between. The CDR3 region has the DNA TGTGCCATCACACAGGACAATGAGCAGTTCTTC. It specifies CAITQDNEQFF.

This clonotype was counted ten times or more. The rearrangement links TRBV28 to TRBJ1-4; D is uncertain. CDR1 is MDHEN, CDR2 SYDVKM, per germline. Trimming stripped 3 bases from V and 0 bases from J, with 8 bases between. CDR3 length: 15 residues. CDR3: CASSLSSATNEKLFF. CDR3 nucleotide sequence: TGTGCCAGCAGTTTGTCATCAGCAACTAATGAAAAACTGTTTTTT.

The chain uses TRBV20-1 and TRBJ2-5; 8 nucleotides line up with TRBD2. CDR1 and CDR2 (germline): DFQATT, SNEGSKA (reference sequence). The CDR3 is 15 residues long. V lost 6 bases to trimming and J lost 2 bases; unmatched junction nucleotides: 11. CDR3 protein: CSAYPSGRLQETQYF. CDR3 coding DNA: TGCAGTGCCTACCCTAGCGGGCGATTGCAAGAGACCCAGTACTTC.

V usage is TRBV3-1 and J usage is TRBJ2-5, with D unresolved. The CDR3 runs 14 residues. The germline V and J ends were trimmed by 8 bases and 3 bases, with 16 bases remaining between them. Per the germline V gene, CDR1 is LGHDT and CDR2 is YNNKEL (reference sequence). Written as DNA, the CDR3 is TGTGCCAGCGGGTTGGCCCAGAGTGAAGAGACCCAGTACTTC. Translated: CASGLAQSEETQYF.

The chain carries TRBV5-1 and TRBJ2-1, with D perhaps assigned TRBD1 or TRBD2 (6 bases each). CDR3 length equals 16 residues. V lost 1 base and J 2 bases, leaving 13 bases between the germline ends. Germline loops: CDR1 SGHRS, CDR2 YFSETQ. This CDR3 is CASSLFGGSPYNEQFF. CDR3 bases: TGCGCCAGCAGCTTGTTCGGGGGCAGCCCCTACAATGAGCAGTTCTTC.

The chain recombines TRBV6-5 with TRBJ2-7; D is perhaps TRBD2 (5 bases). The CDR3 has 13 residues. V was shortened by 9 bases and J by 7 bases, with 19 bases between the two germline ends. Germline V gene data show CDR1 as MNHEY and CDR2 as SVGAGI. In DNA, the CDR3 is TGTGCCAGTACTCCGGCCGGGAATGGTGAGCAGTACTTC. Protein: CASTPAGNGEQYF.

This chain connects TRBV30 to TRBJ2-7; 7 positions agree with TRBD2. J lost 7 bases, V lost 1 base, and 7 bases had no gene match. The length of the CDR3 is 13 residues. CDR1 GTSNPN and CDR2 SVGIG come from the germline V gene (reference sequence). DNA for the CDR3: TGTGCCTGGAGTGGCGGGAGTAATAATGAGCAGTACTTC. The encoded protein is CAWSGGSNNEQYF.

The V gene is TRBV29-1, the J gene TRBJ1-2, with 8 bases fitting TRBD1. J lost 3 bases, V lost 6 bases, and 6 bases had no gene match. CDR1 and CDR2 from the germline V gene are SQVTM and ANQGSEA. The CDR3 contains 13 residues. This CDR3 reads CSVSGQGDYGYTF. CDR3 sequence (DNA): TGCAGCGTCTCAGGACAGGGAGACTATGGCTACACCTTC.

As concerns this clonotype: A read error is possible here, since a much larger clone lies one base away. The CDR3 protein is CASTPRSGENEQFF. Here the CDR3 DNA reads TGTGCCAGCACCCCTAGGTCAGGGGAAAATGAGCAGTTCTTC. This chain uses TRBV7-9 with TRBJ2-1; perhaps TRBD1 as D (6 bases). Germline lookup yields CDR1 SEHNR and CDR2 FQNEAQ (reference sequence). This CDR3 is 14 amino acids long. The germline V and J ends were trimmed by 7 bases and 7 bases, with 17 bases remaining between them. The full variable domain, rest sourced from reference TRBV7-9 and TRBJ2-1, is DTGVSQNPRHKITKRGQNVTFRCDPISEHNRLYWYRQTLGQGPEFLTYFQNEAQLEKSRLLSDRFSAERPKGSFSTLEIQRTEQGDSAMYLCASTPRSGENEQFFGPGTRLTVL.

This chain links TRBV5-8 with TRBJ2-1; 7 bases align to TRBD1. CDR3 length equals 16 residues. Per the germline V gene, CDR1 is SGHTS and CDR2 is YDEGEE. The J segment lost 0 bases and the V segment lost 4 bases, leaving 7 bases of the junction unmatched. CDR3 residues: CASSGDSWSSYNEQFF. The CDR3 nucleotides read TGTGCCAGCAGCGGGGACAGCTGGAGCTCCTACAATGAGCAGTTCTTC.

Of note for this clonotype: A clone one base away is much larger, so this may be a read error. The chain uses TRBV27 and TRBJ2-5; D not resolved. With the DNA end fitting TRBJ2-1 better, the J assignment may be wrong. The length of the CDR3 is 14 residues. Germline CDR1 and CDR2: MNHEY and SMNVEV (reference sequence). The CDR3 spells CASTLGFSQETQFF. As DNA, the CDR3 is TGTGCCAGCACTCTAGGGTTCTCACAAGAGACCCAGTTCTTC.

This clonotype was detected ten times or more. The rearrangement uses TRBV4-1 and TRBJ1-5, with TRBD1 as a possible D gene (6 bases). The V gene lost 1 base and the J gene lost 2 bases, with 18 bases spanning the gap. CDR3 length equals 18 residues. Germline V gene data show CDR1 as MGHRA and CDR2 as YSYEKL. The CDR3 DNA reads TGCGCCAGCAGCCAAGCGGGGTTCAAACAGGGAGGCAATCAGCCCCAGCATTTT. It yields the protein CASSQAGFKQGGNQPQHF.

V and J are TRBV24-1 and TRBJ2-6; TRBD1 is a possible D gene (6 bases). The CDR3 is made up of 17 amino acids. Trimming cost V 2 bases and J 0 bases, with 10 bases left between them. CDR1 KGHDR and CDR2 SFDVKD come from the germline V gene. CDR3 bases: TGTGCCACCAGTGATTCGACAGGACCCTCTGGGGCCAACGTCCTGACTTTC. Amino acid sequence: CATSDSTGPSGANVLTF.

This clonotype was seen a few times. V usage is TRBV12-3 or TRBV12-4 and J usage is TRBJ2-3; 7 bases agree with TRBD1. Trimming removed 8 bases from V and 6 bases from J; junction bases left unmatched: 14. The CDR3 loop spans 15 amino acids. CDR3 amino acids: CASGPGRGLGDTQYF. In DNA form, the CDR3 reads TGTGCCAGCGGCCCAGGTAGGGGGCTCGGGGATACGCAGTATTTT.

This clonotype appeared many times. The chain couples TRBV4-2 to TRBJ1-6; a weak D match, TRBD1 (5 bases). Germline loops: CDR1 LGHNA, CDR2 YNFKEQ. V was clipped by 3 bases and J by 10 bases, with 7 bases between them. The CDR3 loop spans 12 amino acids. CDR3 DNA: TGTGCCAGCAGCCAGGGGCAATCACCCCTCCACTTT. Its protein is CASSQGQSPLHF.

This clonotype was recorded at least ten times. V and J are TRBV7-9 and TRBJ2-1; D remains ambiguous. The CDR3 covers 12 residues. Germline lookup yields CDR1 SEHNR and CDR2 FQNEAQ (reference sequence). Trimming left V 7 bases short and J 3 bases short, with 7 bases between. In DNA form, the CDR3 reads TGTGCCAGCACCCCGGTCTACAATGAGCAGTTCTTC. This gives the protein CASTPVYNEQFF.

The chain uses TRBV7-9 and TRBJ2-6; D uncertain. Deletions cut 5 bases from V and 1 base from J, with 9 bases between. Germline V gene lookup returns CDR1 SEHNR and CDR2 FQNEAQ (reference sequence). This CDR3 comprises 15 residues. CDR3 protein: CASSGVGSGANVLTF. The CDR3 DNA sequence: TGTGCCAGCAGCGGCGTCGGGTCTGGGGCCAACGTCCTGACTTTC. Full variable domain (missing parts from reference TRBV7-9 and TRBJ2-6): DTGVSQNPRHKITKRGQNVTFRCDPISEHNRLYWYRQTLGQGPEFLTYFQNEAQLEKSRLLSDRFSAERPKGSFSTLEIQRTEQGDSAMYLCASSGVGSGANVLTFGAGSRLTVL.

V gene TRBV18 combines with J gene TRBJ2-5; 10 bases are a match to TRBD1. The DNA end is a closer match to TRBJ2-7, so the J assignment may be wrong. CDR3 size: 14 residues. Looked up from germline, CDR1 is KGHSH and CDR2 is LQKENI. CDR3 region: CASSPWDRGNEQYF. The CDR3 DNA reads as TGTGCCAGCTCACCATGGGACAGGGGTAACGAGCAGTACTTC.